Shown below are 25 T cell receptor beta chains from a single sample sequenced in a study of low-dose radiotherapy and immunotherapy resistance in tumors. Primers used for first-strand cDNA, a TRAV- and TRBV-specific set, covered both alpha and beta chains. Using a constant-region primer together with a V-primer adapter, TCRs were subjected to about 20 PCR cycles of amplification. TCRdb reanalysed the reads using MiXCR and keeps one entry per CDR3 protein. The sample lists nearly 60,000 distinct CDR3 sequences, about 23% occurring once. Specified time point: after trial treatment. Specified treatment: LDRT plus nivolumab, ipilimumab, low-dose cyclophosphamide and aspirin (RACIN trial). The source was PBMCs, collected after low-dose radiotherapy plus immunotherapy. The origin of the receptors is a male donor with prostate cancer.

This chain connects TRBV29-1 to TRBJ2-2, with D unclear. This CDR3 spans 13 amino acids. Germline CDR1 SQVTM, CDR2 ANQGSEA. V lost 7 bases and J lost 4, with 13 bases in between. The CDR3 protein is CSAVRVGTGELFF. In nucleotides, the CDR3 is TGCAGCGCCGTTCGGGTCGGCACCGGGGAGCTGTTTTTT.

In this sample, this clonotype turned up many times. This rearrangement joins TRBV5-1 to TRBJ1-2, with a tentative D call TRBD1 (5 bases). The CDR3 totals 15 residues. The ends were cut back, 4 bases at V and 3 bases at J, with 16 bases in the middle. The germline V gene has CDR1 SGHRS and CDR2 YFSETQ. The CDR3 coding sequence is TGCGCCAGCAGCCCGGGACCGGGTTCGGACTATGGCTACACCTTC. Encoded protein: CASSPGPGSDYGYTF.

There are many counts of this clonotype. The chain joins TRBV6-6 to TRBJ1-6; possibly TRBD1 for D (5 bases). Germline CDR1 and CDR2: MNHNY and SVGAGI (reference sequence). This CDR3 is 14 amino acids long. V was cut by 5 bases and J by 5 bases, with 10 bases left in between. Here the CDR3 DNA reads TGTGCCAGCAGTGGCGGGACGGATAATTCACCCCTCCACTTT. Protein: CASSGGTDNSPLHF.

In its sample, this clonotype was seen many times. This sequence joins TRBV20-1 and TRBJ2-1; tentative D call: TRBD2 (5 bases). CDR1 is DFQATT, CDR2 SNEGSKA, per germline (reference sequence). This CDR3 region has 15 residues. Trimming pared 5 bases from V and 2 bases from J, leaving 16 bases between. In DNA form, the CDR3 reads TGCAGTGCTTCCGGACTTACTCGAACCTACAATGAGCAGTTCTTC. Translating it yields CSASGLTRTYNEQFF.

This clonotype was counted ten times or more. The chain joins TRBV3-1 to TRBJ2-3, with 11 bases lining up with TRBD2. The CDR3 runs 20 residues. Per the germline V gene, CDR1 is LGHDT and CDR2 is YNNKEL (reference sequence). The junction had 17 bases not matched to a gene; V was cut back by 4 bases and J by 2 bases. CDR3 DNA sequence: TGTGCCAGCAGCCTTAGAACCGTAGCGGGGGGGGTACGGAACACAGATACGCAGTATTTT. Translating it yields CASSLRTVAGGVRNTDTQYF.

This clonotype was seen at least ten times. The gene calls are TRBV11-2 and TRBJ2-5, with 8 bases identical to TRBD2. CDR1 is SGHAT and CDR2 is FQNNGV in the germline V gene. The junction had 7 bases not matched to a gene; V was cut back by 5 bases and J by 5 bases. The CDR3 covers 14 residues. The CDR3 DNA reads as TGTGCCAGCAGCACAAGCGGGAGTAGGGAGACCCAGTACTTC. Amino acids: CASSTSGSRETQYF.

The chain is built from TRBV5-1 and TRBJ2-7; D is perhaps TRBD1 or TRBD2 (5 bases each). V shed 3 bases and J shed 3 bases, with 10 bases lying between them. There are 13 residues in the CDR3. Germline-derived CDR1 and CDR2 are SGHRS and YFSETQ. The CDR3 sequence: CASSYGTDYEQYF. The CDR3 DNA sequence: TGCGCCAGCAGCTACGGGACGGACTACGAGCAGTACTTC.

On this clonotype: A far larger clone differs by one base, so this is likely a read error. The chain combines TRBV6-1 with TRBJ2-7, with a tentative D call TRBD1 (5 bases). Trimming left V 10 bases short and J 3 bases short, with 19 bases between. This CDR3 spans 14 amino acids. Per germline, CDR1 MNHNS and CDR2 SASEGT. The CDR3 protein is CANRPPGQIYEQYF. The CDR3, as DNA: TGTGCCAACAGGCCCCCGGGTCAGATCTACGAGCAGTACTTC.

The V call is TRBV6-2 or TRBV6-3, the J call TRBJ1-5; D is perhaps TRBD1 (6 bases). There are 14 residues in the CDR3. V was shortened by 2 bases and J by 6 bases, with 11 bases between the two germline ends. The germline CDR1 and CDR2 sequences are MNHEY and SVGEGT. CDR3 region: CASSYPEGGQPQHF. As DNA, the CDR3 is TGTGCCAGCAGTTACCCCGAAGGGGGTCAGCCCCAGCATTTT.

Many counts were recorded for this clonotype. The chain carries TRBV27 and TRBJ2-7; 7 bases line up with TRBD2. Germline V gene sequence: CDR1 MNHEY, CDR2 SMNVEV (reference sequence). V shed 4 bases, J shed 3 bases, and the junction held 15 bases outside the gene matches. The CDR3 loop spans 17 amino acids. The CDR3 here is CASSSPVLGQRGYEQYF. In DNA, the CDR3 is TGTGCCAGCAGTTCGCCGGTCTTGGGTCAGCGGGGCTACGAGCAGTACTTC.

This clonotype counts as medium-sized. The chain carries TRBV4-3 and TRBJ1-4, with TRBD1 identical over 7 bases. The CDR3 runs to 16 residues. Germline trimming cut 0 bases from V and 4 bases from J; bases unmatched to any gene: 5. Germline CDR1 is LGHNA and CDR2 is YSLEER. In DNA form, the CDR3 reads TGCGCCAGCAGCCAAGATGGGACAGTGAGTAATGAAAAACTGTTTTTT. Residues: CASSQDGTVSNEKLFF.

This clonotype was counted many times. The chain couples TRBV20-1 to TRBJ1-4; 8 bases align to TRBD1. The V segment lost 3 bases and the J segment 8 bases; nucleotides outside the gene matches: 11. The CDR3 runs to 15 residues. Germline CDR1 reads DFQATT; CDR2 reads SNEGSKA (reference sequence). The CDR3 here is CSASPGTGNEEKLFF. The CDR3 region has the DNA TGCAGTGCTAGCCCCGGGACAGGCAACGAGGAAAAACTGTTTTTT.

This clonotype was counted ten times or more. This chain joins TRBV11-2 and TRBJ2-1; TRBD2 aligns across 8 bases. The CDR3 is 19 residues long. CDR1 SGHAT and CDR2 FQNNGV come from the germline V gene. J gave up 1 base and V 1 base, and 12 bases lay outside the gene matches. The CDR3 region is CASSLGPAGGSNSYNEQFF. In nucleotides, the CDR3 is TGTGCCAGCAGCTTAGGGCCGGCGGGAGGCTCTAATTCCTACAATGAGCAGTTCTTC. Complete variable domain (other parts from reference TRBV11-2 and TRBJ2-1): EAGVAQSPRYKIIEKRQSVAFWCNPISGHATLYWYQQILGQGPKLLIQFQNNGVVDDSQLPKDRFSAERLKGVDSTLKIQPAKLEDSAVYLCASSLGPAGGSNSYNEQFFGPGTRLTVL.

Ten or more counts support this clonotype. V usage is TRBV9 and J usage is TRBJ2-1; no definite D call. Germline V gene sequence: CDR1 SGDLS, CDR2 YYNGEE. V was trimmed by 3 bases and J by 6 bases, leaving 19 bases between them. The CDR3 has 16 residues. The CDR3 DNA reads as TGTGCCAGCAGCGGTTATATAAATCCGGAGTTCAATGAGCAGTTCTTC. Its translation: CASSGYINPEFNEQFF.

This clonotype was seen repeatedly, ten times or more. The rearrangement links TRBV4-3 to TRBJ2-1; D tentatively reads TRBD1 or TRBD2 (5 bases each). This CDR3 is 18 amino acids long. V lost 0 bases to trimming and J lost 9 bases, with 24 bases between them. Looked up from germline, CDR1 is LGHNA and CDR2 is YSLEER. This CDR3 is CASSQEPGGGSERSEQFF. In DNA, the CDR3 is TGCGCCAGCAGCCAAGAACCCGGTGGGGGTTCCGAGCGAAGTGAGCAGTTCTTC.

In this sample, this clonotype turned up many times. This chain uses TRBV29-1 with TRBJ2-7; TRBD2 might be the D (5 bases). V was pared by 6 bases and J by 9 bases, with 15 bases between. The CDR3 is made up of 11 amino acids. The germline V gene has CDR1 SQVTM and CDR2 ANQGSEA. The CDR3 sequence: CSVKSEGRQYF. In nucleotides, the CDR3 is TGCAGCGTCAAATCAGAGGGTAGGCAGTACTTC.

The chain uses TRBV5-1 and TRBJ2-7; TRBD2 matches 11 bases. The junction had 5 bases not matched to a gene; V was cut back by 0 bases and J by 3 bases. This CDR3 region has 16 residues. Germline CDR1 is SGHRS and CDR2 is YFSETQ. The CDR3 region is CASSLDPGTSGYEQYF. CDR3 DNA sequence: TGCGCCAGCAGCTTGGATCCCGGGACTAGCGGCTACGAGCAGTACTTC. The variable domain in full, with the rest retrieved from reference TRBV5-1 and TRBJ2-7, is KAGVTQTPRYLIKTRGQQVTLSCSPISGHRSVSWYQQTPGQGLQFLFEYFSETQRNKGNFPGRFSGRQFSNSRSEMNVSTLELGDSALYLCASSLDPGTSGYEQYFGPGTRLTVT.

Many counts were recorded for this clonotype. The chain uses TRBV6-6 and TRBJ2-5, with 9 bases identical to TRBD2. V dropped 8 bases and J dropped 3; count of bases not matched to a gene: 7. Germline V gene lookup returns CDR1 MNHNY and CDR2 SVGAGI (reference sequence). The CDR3 is 14 amino acids. In nucleotides, the CDR3 is TGTGCCAGCTGCTTAGCGGGAGACAAAGAGACCCAGTACTTC. Amino acids: CASCLAGDKETQYF.

The table lists this clonotype with many counts. The J gene is TRBJ1-2, the V gene TRBV12-3 or TRBV12-4, with D unresolved. This CDR3 region has 15 residues. Trimming stripped 1 base from V and 0 bases from J, with 9 bases between. CDR3 loop: CASSLDGKANYGYTF. The CDR3 DNA sequence: TGTGCCAGCAGTTTAGATGGCAAGGCTAACTATGGCTACACCTTC.

The chain links TRBV6-1 to TRBJ1-2; D is ambiguous. The CDR3 is 13 residues long. Trimming left V 2 bases short and J 8 bases short, with 12 bases between. Per the germline V gene, CDR1 is MNHNS and CDR2 is SASEGT. DNA for the CDR3: TGTGCCAGCAGTGAACGGGCGGGGAGGGGCTACACCTTC. This encodes CASSERAGRGYTF.

Comment on this clonotype: A far larger clone differs by one base, so this is likely a read error. The rearrangement joins TRBV26 to TRBJ2-7; the table's D gene call, TRBD1, was not cross checked with the DNA. TRBV26 is tagged as a pseudogene. The CDR3 covers 14 residues. DNA for the CDR3: TGTGCCAGCGCCTACCGGGACCTTACCTACGAGCAGTACTTC. Its translation: CASAYRDLTYEQYF.

This chain links TRBV5-4 with TRBJ2-5; possibly TRBD2 for D (5 bases). Trimming took 6 bases from V and 5 from J, leaving 17 bases between them. The CDR3 totals 14 residues. Germline values: CDR1 SGHNT, CDR2 YYREEE (reference sequence). This chain's CDR3 is CASTHRGSGETQYF. CDR3 bases: TGTGCCAGCACCCATCGGGGATCGGGGGAGACCCAGTACTTC.

For this clonotype: A far bigger clonotype differs at one base, so this is likely a read error. The V call is TRBV6-6, the J call TRBJ2-7, with 9 nucleotides matching TRBD1. V shed 5 bases, J shed 5 bases, and the junction held 10 bases outside the gene matches. This CDR3 is built from 15 residues. The germline gives CDR1 MNHNY, CDR2 SVGAGI (reference sequence). The CDR3 loop is CASSQTGQGLDEQYF. CDR3 nucleotide sequence: TGTGCCAGCAGTCAAACGGGACAGGGTCTCGACGAGCAGTACTTC.

The chain joins TRBV4-3 to TRBJ2-1, with TRBD2 matching 15 bases. The CDR3 spans 16 residues. The germline V gene has CDR1 LGHNA and CDR2 YSLEER. Trimming cost V 1 base and J 12 bases; bases outside gene matches: 7. The DNA of the CDR3 is TGCGCCAGCAGCCAAGGGACCGGACTAGCGGGGGGGATGCAGTTCTTC. Translating it yields CASSQGTGLAGGMQFF.

This clonotype was detected ten times or more. The V and J genes are TRBV6-5 and TRBJ2-5; D could derive from TRBD1 or TRBD2 (5 bases each). Germline V gives CDR1 MNHEY, CDR2 SVGAGI. The CDR3 extends over 15 amino acids. With 0 bases removed from V and 5 bases from J, the gap between germline ends came to 13 bases. The CDR3 DNA reads TGTGCCAGCAGTTACTCGAGATCGGGGCTTGAGACCCAGTACTTC. Amino acids: CASSYSRSGLETQYF.